Below, 10 T cell receptor beta chains from the same sample are listed, as sequenced in a study of CD8 T cells in ankylosing spondylitis. TCRdb reprocessed the 5' RACE reads via MiXCR and lists one record per CDR3 protein. The sample lists fewer than 350,000 distinct CDR3 sequences; roughly 11% were seen once. Specimen: blood, either unsorted or a sorted T cell fraction (not recorded which). The origin of the receptors is a female donor with ankylosing spondylitis or in good health (not recorded which).

The chain is built from TRBV6-2 or TRBV6-3 and TRBJ2-7; TRBD1 matches at 8 bases. The V segment lost 5 bases and the J segment 6 bases; nucleotides outside the gene matches: 18. This CDR3 is 17 amino acids long. Germline CDR1 and CDR2: MNHEY and SVGEGT. CDR3 amino acids: CASSGRTGSWTGSEQYF. The CDR3 DNA sequence: TGTGCCAGCAGTGGACGGACAGGGAGCTGGACAGGTTCCGAGCAGTACTTC.

The sample holds many counts of this clonotype. The genes are TRBV5-1 and TRBJ1-5; 8 bases agree with TRBD1. V shed 4 bases, J shed 2 bases, and the junction held 5 bases outside the gene matches. The CDR3 sequence is 15 residues long. CDR1 is SGHRS and CDR2 is YFSETQ in the germline V gene. The CDR3 protein is CASSETGGGNQPQHF. The CDR3 nucleotides are TGCGCCAGCAGCGAAACAGGGGGGGGCAATCAGCCCCAGCATTTT.

This clonotype was observed at least ten times. The chain recombines TRBV28 with TRBJ2-3, with D possibly being TRBD1 (6 bases). Trimming removed 7 bases at V and 1 base at J, with 15 bases between. This CDR3 is 15 amino acids long. Germline loops: CDR1 MDHEN, CDR2 SYDVKM. The CDR3 loop reads CASTAQGTGTDTQYF. In nucleotides, the CDR3 is TGTGCCAGCACCGCACAGGGCACAGGCACAGATACGCAGTATTTT.

This clonotype was found many times. The chain recombines TRBV20-1 with TRBJ2-3, with TRBD2 identical over 10 bases. The CDR3 sequence is 14 residues long. Germline CDR1 reads DFQATT; CDR2 reads SNEGSKA (reference sequence). The junction had 5 bases not matched to a gene; V was cut back by 3 bases and J by 5 bases. The CDR3 nucleotides read TGCAGTGCTAGTTCAGCGGGGGGGCGAGATACGCAGTATTTT. It codes for CSASSAGGRDTQYF.

This clonotype was counted ten times or more. V gene TRBV7-2 combines with J gene TRBJ2-3; D gene ambiguous. Germline CDR1 SGHTA, CDR2 FQGNSA. The V gene lost 1 base and the J gene lost 6 bases, with 5 bases spanning the gap. CDR3 length: 12 residues. The CDR3 spells CASSLVWDTQYF. The CDR3 DNA reads TGTGCCAGCAGCTTAGTTTGGGATACGCAGTATTTT.

This clonotype was counted at least ten times. This rearrangement joins TRBV20-1 to TRBJ1-1; no definite D call. CDR3 length equals 15 residues. Trimming cost V 1 base and J 4 bases, with 16 bases left between them. Per the germline V gene, CDR1 is DFQATT and CDR2 is SNEGSKA (reference sequence). CDR3 sequence reads: CSARARRLASTEAFF. Here the CDR3 DNA reads TGCAGTGCTAGAGCCAGGCGACTGGCAAGCACTGAAGCTTTCTTT.

For this clonotype: A much bigger clone sits one base away, suggesting this may be a read error. The V call is TRBV9, the J call TRBJ2-2; 7 nucleotides line up with TRBD1. Trimming cost V 3 bases and J 1 base; bases outside gene matches: 3. Germline-derived CDR1 and CDR2 are SGDLS and YYNGEE. The CDR3 is 15 residues long. In DNA, the CDR3 is TGTGCCAGCAGCGCCTGGGACAGGAACACCGGGGAGCTGTTTTTT. Residues: CASSAWDRNTGELFF. Drawing the rest from reference TRBV9 and TRBJ2-2, the complete variable domain is DSGVTQTPKHLITATGQRVTLRCSPRSGDLSVYWYQQSLDQGLQFLIQYYNGEERAKGNILERFSAQQFPDLHSELNLSSLELGDSALYFCASSAWDRNTGELFFGEGSRLTVL.

This clonotype was seen repeatedly, ten times or more. V is TRBV20-1 and J is TRBJ2-5, with a possible D match to TRBD1 (5 bases). Germline CDR1 DFQATT, CDR2 SNEGSKA (reference sequence). The CDR3 extends over 18 amino acids. The V and J ends lost 6 bases and 4 bases respectively, with 30 bases between them. The CDR3 loop is CSARAPSRAGWSRETQYF. The CDR3 DNA sequence: TGCAGTGCCCGAGCCCCTTCCAGGGCAGGGTGGAGTAGAGAGACCCAGTACTTC.

This clonotype was found many times. V is TRBV2 and J is TRBJ1-1, with D unresolved. V was shortened by 7 bases and J by 2 bases, with 17 bases between the two germline ends. There are 15 residues in the CDR3. Germline loops: CDR1 SNHLY, CDR2 FYNNEI. CDR3 DNA sequence: TGTGCCAGCACGGGTCTACGCCTTAGTAACACTGAAGCTTTCTTT. Translation gives CASTGLRLSNTEAFF.

The chain couples TRBV7-2 to TRBJ1-2; possibly TRBD1 for D (5 bases). The CDR3 loop spans 12 amino acids. Germline V gene lookup returns CDR1 SGHTA and CDR2 FQGNSA. Trimming removed 3 bases at V and 6 bases at J, with 8 bases between. The CDR3 coding sequence is TGTGCCAGCAGCTTCCCCAGGGATGGCTACACCTTC. Its protein is CASSFPRDGYTF. The full variable domain, in which reference TRBV7-2 and TRBJ1-2 provide the parts outside the CDR3, is GAGVSQSPSNKVTEKGKDVELRCDPISGHTALYWYRQSLGQGLEFLIYFQGNSAPDKSGLPSDRFSAERTGGSVSTLTIQRTQQEDSAVYLCASSFPRDGYTFGSGTRLTVV.